This TCR beta chain was profiled in a study of T-cell memory formation after mild COVID-19 (dated by TCRdb to the early 2020s). For the wider study: TCR sequence clusters from the two donors were largely donor specific. Two young, previously healthy adult volunteers, one female and one male, were included in the cohort. Longitudinal TCRalpha and TCRbeta repertoire sequencing tracked T-cell clones expanding and contracting after mild COVID-19 in two donors. Study-level results and caveats: Contracting CD4+ clones appeared mostly in the CM and EM memory subsets, whereas CD8+ clones were enriched in EMRA. Whether the second-wave clones peaking on day 37 were SARS-CoV-2 specific was not confirmed. From day 15 to 85, contracting clones showed balanced CD4/CD8 phenotypes, whereas a second wave of clones that expanded from day 15 to 37 leaned towards CD4+. The study covered only two mild cases, and larger cohorts including severe cases with pre-infection samples were considered necessary. The detection of some responding clones in pre-infection memory suggests that pre-existing cross-reactive memory T cells joined the SARS-CoV-2 response.

These reads were obtained on an Illumina NovaSeq 6000. Using 5'RACE with constant-segment primers, TCRalpha and TCRbeta cDNA libraries were constructed, with sample barcodes and unique molecular identifiers added in the process. Trizol reagent was used to extract RNA from every sample. The libraries were amplified in two PCR steps, and the second step added a second sample barcode and Illumina TruSeq adapters. Sequencing of libraries was performed on an Illumina NovaSeq with 2 x 150 bp paired-end reads. The authors' pipeline ran thus. With migec v1.2.7, reads were demultiplexed and then collapsed into UMI-guided consensus sequences. Using mixcr v2.1.11, UMI consensuses were aligned to TRA and TRB V and J templates and then assembled into clonotypes. Clonotypes were classified as expanded or contracted when called significant by both edgeR and NoisET, with noise models trained on biological replicates. For edgeR calls, the thresholds were a false discovery rate-adjusted p below 0.01 and a log2 fold-change of 1. As an exploratory analysis of dynamics, max-normalized trajectories of the 1000 most abundant clonotypes were examined by PCA with hierarchical clustering. Each responding clone was given a CD4 or CD8 phenotype based on the CD4+ and CD8+ repertoires, which had been sequenced separately. TCRdb trimmed public reads at Q25 via fastp, called clones via MiXCR and kept in-frame beta chains. Entries that share a CDR3 protein sequence are merged under the most common genes and DNA. These V and J calls are TCRdb output, not the study's own analysis. In all, the sample holds 390,000 or so distinct CDR3 sequences, and roughly 15% of those were seen once. Together, the top ten hold roughly 21% of the sample.

In the case of this clonotype: Its antigen specificity is not known. No quality values exist for individual bases; no much larger clone is one base distant.

PBMCs were isolated by Ficoll-Paque density gradient centrifugation. CDR1 and CDR2, per the germline V gene, are SGHTA and FQGNSA. The CDR3 has 14 amino acids, counting the end cysteine and phenylalanine. Only the CDR3 part of the read is kept: 42 bases, read in frame from the first base. V is shortened by 5 bases, J by 3 bases, and the region joining them spans 14 bases. The chain is made from TRBV7-2 and TRBJ2-7, with no D gene named confidently. Sequencing was performed on PBMCs or a T cell subset sorted from them (not recorded which). The receptor's source is a man between 18 and 29 years old who had mild COVID-19 (a few samples of this study predate the infection). The sample titles of this study are shuffled in the database, so cell type and time point are left out; the donor was told from shared clones. The CDR3 region has the sequence CASSRDRSLYEQYF. The DNA sequence follows: TGTGCCAGCAGCCGTGACCGGAGTCTCTACGAGCAGTACTTC.